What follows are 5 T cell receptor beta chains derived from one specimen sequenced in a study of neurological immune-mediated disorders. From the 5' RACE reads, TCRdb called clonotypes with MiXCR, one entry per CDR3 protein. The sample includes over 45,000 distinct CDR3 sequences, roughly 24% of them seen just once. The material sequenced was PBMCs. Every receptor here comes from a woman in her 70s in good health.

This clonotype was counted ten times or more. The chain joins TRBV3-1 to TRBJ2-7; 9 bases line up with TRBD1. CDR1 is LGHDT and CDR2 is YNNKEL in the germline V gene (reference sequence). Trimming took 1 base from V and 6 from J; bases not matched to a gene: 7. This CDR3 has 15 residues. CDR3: CASSQAGTGFSEQYF. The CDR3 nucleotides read TGTGCCAGCAGCCAAGCCGGGACAGGGTTTTCCGAGCAGTACTTC.

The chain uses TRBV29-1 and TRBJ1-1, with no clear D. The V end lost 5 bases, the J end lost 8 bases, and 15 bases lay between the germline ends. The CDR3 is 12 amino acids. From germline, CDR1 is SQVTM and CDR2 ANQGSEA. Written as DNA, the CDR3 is TGCAGCGTTCTCCCGGTGAGTTCGGAAGCTTTCTTT. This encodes CSVLPVSSEAFF.

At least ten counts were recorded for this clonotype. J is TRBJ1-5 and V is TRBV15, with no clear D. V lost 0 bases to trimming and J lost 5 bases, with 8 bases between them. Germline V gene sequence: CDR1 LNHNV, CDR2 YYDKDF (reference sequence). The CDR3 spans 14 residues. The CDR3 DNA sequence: TGTGCCACCAGCAGAGATTTGGCGGATCAGCCCCAGCATTTT. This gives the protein CATSRDLADQPQHF. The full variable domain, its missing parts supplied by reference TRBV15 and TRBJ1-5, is DAMVIQNPRYQVTQFGKPVTLSCSQTLNHNVMYWYQQKSSQAPKLLFHYYDKDFNNEADTPDNFQSRRPNTSFCFLDIRSPGLGDTAMYLCATSRDLADQPQHFGDGTRLSIL.

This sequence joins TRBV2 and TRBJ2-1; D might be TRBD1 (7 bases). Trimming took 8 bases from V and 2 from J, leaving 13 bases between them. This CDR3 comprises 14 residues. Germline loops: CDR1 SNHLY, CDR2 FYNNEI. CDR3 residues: CASGGTATYNEQFF. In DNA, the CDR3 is TGTGCCAGCGGGGGGACAGCCACCTACAATGAGCAGTTCTTC.

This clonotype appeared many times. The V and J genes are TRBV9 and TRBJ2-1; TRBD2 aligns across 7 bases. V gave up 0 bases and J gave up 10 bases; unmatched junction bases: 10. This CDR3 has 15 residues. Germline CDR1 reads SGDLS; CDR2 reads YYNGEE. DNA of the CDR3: TGTGCCAGCAGCGTAGATGGGGGAGGGCCTGAGGAGCAGTTCTTC. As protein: CASSVDGGGPEEQFF.